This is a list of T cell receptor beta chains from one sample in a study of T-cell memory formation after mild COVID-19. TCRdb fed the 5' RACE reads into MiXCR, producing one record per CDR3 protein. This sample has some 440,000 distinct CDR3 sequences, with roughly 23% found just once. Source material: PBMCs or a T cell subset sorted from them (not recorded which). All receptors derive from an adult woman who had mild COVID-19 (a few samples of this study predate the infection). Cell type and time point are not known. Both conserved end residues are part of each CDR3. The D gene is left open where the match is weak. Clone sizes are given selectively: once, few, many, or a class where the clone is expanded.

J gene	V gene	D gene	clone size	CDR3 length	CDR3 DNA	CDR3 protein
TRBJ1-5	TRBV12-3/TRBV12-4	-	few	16	TGTGCCAGCAGTTTATTGTGGGGGTCAAGGAATCAGCCCCAGCATTTT	CASSLLWGSRNQPQHF
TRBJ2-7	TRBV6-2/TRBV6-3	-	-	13	TGTGCCAGTGCACAGGGAGTAAGCCACGAGCAGTACTTC	CASAQGVSHEQYF
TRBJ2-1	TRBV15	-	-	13	TGTGCCACCAGCAGAGATGTCCGGGAGCAGCAGTTCTTC	CATSRDVREQQFF
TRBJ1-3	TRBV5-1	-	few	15	TGCGCCAGCAGCTTGGAACGAGGCTCTGGAAACACCATATATTTT	CASSLERGSGNTIYF
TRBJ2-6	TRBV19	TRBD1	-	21	TGTGCCAGTAGTATCTTGGACAGGAAACCGCCCCCAATCTCTGGGGCCAACGTCCTGACTTTC	CASSILDRKPPPISGANVLTF
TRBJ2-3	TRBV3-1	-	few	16	TGTGCCAGCAGCCAAGATTGGCCGGGGGTAGGAGATACGCAGTATTTT	CASSQDWPGVGDTQYF
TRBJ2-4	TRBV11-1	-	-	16	TGTGCCAGCAGCTTAGGTTCCCGTGGAGCCAAAAACATTCAGTACTTC	CASSLGSRGAKNIQYF
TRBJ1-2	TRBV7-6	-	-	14	TGTGCCAGCAGCTTAGTGGGGGACTCCTATGGCTACACCTTC	CASSLVGDSYGYTF
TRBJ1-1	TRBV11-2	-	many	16	TGTGCCAGCAGCCTCGGCGGGGCGATAGTGGACACTGAAGCTTTCTTT	CASSLGGAIVDTEAFF
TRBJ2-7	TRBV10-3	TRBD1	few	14	TGTGCCATCAGTGACGACAGGGTGACCTACGAGCAGTACTTC	CAISDDRVTYEQYF
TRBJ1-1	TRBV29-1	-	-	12	TGCAGCGTTGAAGACGGGGGCCCCGAAGCTTTCTTT	CSVEDGGPEAFF
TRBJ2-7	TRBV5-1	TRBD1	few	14	TGCGCCAGCCGGACCGACAGGGGACCCTACGAGCAGTACTTC	CASRTDRGPYEQYF
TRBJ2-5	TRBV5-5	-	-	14	TGTGCCAGCAGCTTGCCGACAGTACAAGAGACCCAGTACTTC	CASSLPTVQETQYF
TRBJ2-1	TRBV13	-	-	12	TGTGCCAGCAGCTTAGCGATCAATGAGCAGTTCTTC	CASSLAINEQFF
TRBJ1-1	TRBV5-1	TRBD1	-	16	TGCGCCAGCAGCTTGGATGGGGTAGACAGGGGCACTGAAGCTTTCTTT	CASSLDGVDRGTEAFF
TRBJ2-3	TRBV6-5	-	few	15	TGTGCCAGCAGTTACACTAGCAGGGGCACAGATACGCAGTATTTT	CASSYTSRGTDTQYF
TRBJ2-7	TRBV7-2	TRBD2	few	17	TGTGCCAGCAGCCCGGTAGCTAGCGGGAGGAGTACTTACGAGCAGTACTTC	CASSPVASGRSTYEQYF
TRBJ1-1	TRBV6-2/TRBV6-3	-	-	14	TGTGCCAGCAGTTACTCGACTTGGAACACTGAAGCTTTCTTT	CASSYSTWNTEAFF
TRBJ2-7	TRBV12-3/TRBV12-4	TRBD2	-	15	TGTGCCAGCAGTTTAAGCGGGGGAGCCTCCTACGAGCAGTACTTC	CASSLSGGASYEQYF
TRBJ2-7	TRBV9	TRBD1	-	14	TGTGCCAGCAGTCCTGGGGACAGGGCTTACGAGCAGTACTTC	CASSPGDRAYEQYF
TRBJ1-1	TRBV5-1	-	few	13	TGCGCCAGCAGCTTGGGGGGGGATGCCGAAGCTTTCTTT	CASSLGGDAEAFF
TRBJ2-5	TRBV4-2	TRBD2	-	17	TGTGCCAGCAGCACGCCGGCTAGCGGGGGGGCTATGGAGACCCAGTACTTC	CASSTPASGGAMETQYF
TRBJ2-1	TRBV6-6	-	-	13	TGTGCCAGCAGGATCGGAGGGGGCGAAGAGCAGTTCTTC	CASRIGGGEEQFF
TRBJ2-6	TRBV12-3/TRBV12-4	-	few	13	TGTGCCAGCAGGGTCGTCGGGGCCAACGTCCTGACTTTC	CASRVVGANVLTF
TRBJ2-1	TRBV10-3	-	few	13	TGTGCCATCAGTGTTAGCACCTACAATGAGCAGTTCTTC	CAISVSTYNEQFF
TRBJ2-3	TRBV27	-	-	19	TGTGCCAGCAGTTCAACCTTCAGGAGGGGAAGACCTACCACAGATACGCAGTATTTT	CASSSTFRRGRPTTDTQYF
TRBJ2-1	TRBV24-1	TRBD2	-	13	TGTGCCACCAGTGTCCCCGGGAGGCATGAGCAGTTCTTC	CATSVPGRHEQFF
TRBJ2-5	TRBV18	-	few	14	TGTGCCAGCTCACTCGGGACCCTCCAAGAGACCCAGTACTTC	CASSLGTLQETQYF
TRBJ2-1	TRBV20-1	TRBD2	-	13	TGCAGTGCACCGGGACTAGCGGGGTCTGAGCAGTTCTTC	CSAPGLAGSEQFF
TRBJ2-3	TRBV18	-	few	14	TGTGCCAGCTCACCACCGTGGGGAACAGATACGCAGTATTTT	CASSPPWGTDTQYF
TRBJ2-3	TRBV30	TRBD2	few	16	TGTGCCTGGAGTGTAGATAGGACTAGCGGCGGAGATACGCAGTATTTT	CAWSVDRTSGGDTQYF
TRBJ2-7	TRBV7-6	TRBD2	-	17	TGTGCCAGCAGCTTAGTAGCGGCTAGCGGGGGGGCCTACGAGCAGTACTTC	CASSLVAASGGAYEQYF
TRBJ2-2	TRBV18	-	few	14	TGTGCCAGCTCACCAGCATCGAACACCGGGGAGCTGTTTTTT	CASSPASNTGELFF
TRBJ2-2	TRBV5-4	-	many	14	TGTGCCAGCAGCCGCCCTGGGGCCACCGGGGAGCTGTTTTTT	CASSRPGATGELFF
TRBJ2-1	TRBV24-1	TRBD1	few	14	TGTGCCACCAGCCGACAGGGGAGTCTGAATGAGCAGTTCTTC	CATSRQGSLNEQFF
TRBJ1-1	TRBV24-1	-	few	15	TGTGCCACCAGTGATTCCTCAGGGGTGAACACTGAAGCTTTCTTT	CATSDSSGVNTEAFF
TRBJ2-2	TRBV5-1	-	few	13	TGCGCCAGCAGCTTGGAGAGCAGGGGGGAGCTGTTTTTT	CASSLESRGELFF
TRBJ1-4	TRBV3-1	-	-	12	TGTGCCAGCAACCCCGGGGAGGGGGAACTGTTTTTT	CASNPGEGELFF
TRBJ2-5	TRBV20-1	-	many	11	TGCAGTGCTAGAGGGAGGGAGACCCAGTACTTC	CSARGRETQYF
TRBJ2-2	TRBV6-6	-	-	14	TGTGCCAGCAGTTACTCGATTTTGGAGGGGGAGCTGTTTTTT	CASSYSILEGELFF
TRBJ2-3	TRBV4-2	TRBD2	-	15	TGTGCCAGCAGCCAAGCCAGCGGGGGGGAAAATACGCAGTATTTT	CASSQASGGENTQYF
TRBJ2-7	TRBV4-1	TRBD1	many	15	TGCGCCAGCAGCCAGAACAGGGGGCTCTACTACGAGCAGTACTTC	CASSQNRGLYYEQYF
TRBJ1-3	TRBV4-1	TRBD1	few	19	TGCGCCAGCAGCCAGCAAATTCAGGGGGCGCTGACTGATGGAAACACCATATATTTT	CASSQQIQGALTDGNTIYF
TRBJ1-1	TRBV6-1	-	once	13	TGTGCCAGCAGGCAGGATAGAGGGTCTGAAGCTTTCTTT	CASRQDRGSEAFF
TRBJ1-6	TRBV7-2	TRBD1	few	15	TGTGCCAGCAGCCGAAGGACAGGGAGGAATTCACCCCTCCACTTT	CASSRRTGRNSPLHF
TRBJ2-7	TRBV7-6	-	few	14	TGTGCCAGCAGCCACCCCGGTAAGGATTACGAGCAGTACTTC	CASSHPGKDYEQYF
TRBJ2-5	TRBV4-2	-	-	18	TGTGCCAGCAGCCCCTTCTCCCCTTCTAGCGTGGGAGGAGAGACCCAGTACTTC	CASSPFSPSSVGGETQYF
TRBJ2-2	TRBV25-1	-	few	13	TGTGCCAGCAGGCAAACGAACACCGGGGAGCTGTTTTTT	CASRQTNTGELFF
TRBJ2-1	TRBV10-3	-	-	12	TGTGCCATCAGTGAGTCCGACAATGAGCAGTTCTTC	CAISESDNEQFF
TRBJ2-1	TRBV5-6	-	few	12	TGTGCCAGCAGCGAGGACCTGAATGAGCAGTTCTTC	CASSEDLNEQFF
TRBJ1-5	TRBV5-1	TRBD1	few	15	TGCGCCAGCAGCTTGGAGGGACAGGGGGCTCAGCCCCAGCATTTT	CASSLEGQGAQPQHF
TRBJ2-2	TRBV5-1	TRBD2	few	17	TGCGCCAGCAGCTTGGCCCCACAGCGGGGGCGTACCGGGGAGCTGTTTTTT	CASSLAPQRGRTGELFF
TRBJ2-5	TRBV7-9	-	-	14	TGTGCCAGCAGCTTAGCTCAGGGAGGAGAGACCCAGTACTTC	CASSLAQGGETQYF
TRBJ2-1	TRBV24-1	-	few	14	TGTGCCACCAGTGATCCCGGAGAGTACAATGAGCAGTTCTTC	CATSDPGEYNEQFF